Listed below are T cell receptor beta chains from one sample, sequenced in a study of identical twins. TCRdb independently ran MiXCR on the 5' RACE reads; one entry per CDR3 protein. The sample has 650,000 to 750,000 distinct CDR3 sequences; around 20% are singletons. These data also featured in a second study, about T cells expressing NK-cell markers.

Sequencing was done on a sample of PBMCs. Source of these receptors: a woman under 30 in good health. Both conserved end residues are part of each CDR3. A D gene is named only where the DNA matches it firmly. Size is stated for part of the rows, as once, few or many counts, or as a class when the clone is expanded.

v_gene,abundance,d_gene,len,j_gene,CDR3aa,CDR3nt
TRBV9,.,TRBD2,17,TRBJ2-3,CASSPRSGTTRTDTQYF,TGTGCCAGCAGCCCCCGTTCCGGGACTACCCGCACAGATACGCAGTATTTT
TRBV12-3/TRBV12-4,many,.,15,TRBJ1-5,CASSLLTASNQPQHF,TGTGCCAGCAGTTTATTGACAGCGAGCAATCAGCCCCAGCATTTT
TRBV7-9,few,.,12,TRBJ2-7,CASSLFVYEQYF,TGTGCCAGCAGCTTATTTGTCTACGAGCAGTACTTC
TRBV7-9,.,.,13,TRBJ2-3,CASSPRVGVTQYF,TGTGCCAGCAGCCCCCGGGTCGGGGTGACGCAGTATTTT
TRBV20-1,.,.,11,TRBJ1-3,CSAKRSDTIYF,TGCAGTGCCAAGAGGTCGGACACCATATATTTT
TRBV7-2,once,TRBD1,14,TRBJ2-2,CASSKGQGTGELFF,TGTGCCAGCAGCAAGGGACAGGGGACCGGGGAGCTGTTTTTT
TRBV29-1,.,TRBD1,13,TRBJ2-3,CSVRGTETDTQYF,TGCAGCGTGAGGGGGACAGAGACAGATACGCAGTATTTT
TRBV6-1,few,.,11,TRBJ1-1,CASENNYEAFF,TGTGCCAGTGAAAACAATTATGAAGCTTTCTTT
TRBV6-2/TRBV6-3,many,.,13,TRBJ1-1,CASRYTVDTEAFF,TGTGCCAGCAGGTACACAGTAGACACTGAAGCTTTCTTT
TRBV7-2,.,TRBD2,15,TRBJ2-2,CASSPISGRTGELFF,TGTGCCAGCAGCCCTATTAGCGGGAGGACCGGGGAGCTGTTTTTT
TRBV5-6,.,.,17,TRBJ2-7,CASSSPPVWDTGYEQYF,TGTGCCAGCAGCTCACCGCCGGTTTGGGACACGGGCTACGAGCAGTACTTC
TRBV20-1,.,.,14,TRBJ1-1,CSARDRGLNTEAFF,TGCAGTGCTAGAGATCGGGGTTTGAACACTGAAGCTTTCTTT
TRBV20-1,.,TRBD1,13,TRBJ2-5,CSARGQGEETQYF,TGCAGTGCTAGAGGACAGGGGGAAGAGACCCAGTACTTC
TRBV5-1,few,.,14,TRBJ2-5,CASSLSQGSETQYF,TGCGCCAGCAGCTTGAGTCAGGGCTCAGAGACCCAGTACTTC
TRBV29-1,.,.,13,TRBJ1-1,CSVLFPQGTEAFF,TGCAGCGTTCTTTTCCCCCAGGGCACTGAAGCCTTCTTT
TRBV6-1,few,TRBD2,16,TRBJ2-1,CASRPGTSGSIYEQFF,TGTGCCAGCAGGCCCGGGACTAGCGGGAGTATCTATGAGCAGTTCTTC
TRBV4-3,.,.,16,TRBJ1-6,CASSQEGGHSESPLHF,TGCGCCAGCAGCCAAGAAGGTGGCCACTCGGAGTCGCCCCTCCACTTT
TRBV20-1,few,.,12,TRBJ2-1,CSAPGSYNEQFF,TGCAGTGCGCCAGGGTCCTACAATGAGCAGTTCTTC
TRBV5-1,many,TRBD1,15,TRBJ2-3,CASSFTGQSTDTQYF,TGCGCCAGCAGCTTTACGGGACAGTCAACAGATACGCAGTATTTT
TRBV20-1,few,.,14,TRBJ2-3,CSARVSWPTDTQYF,TGCAGTGCTAGAGTATCATGGCCCACAGATACGCAGTATTTT
TRBV9,.,TRBD2,20,TRBJ2-6,CASSGSGTSGRGSGANVLTF,TGTGCCAGCAGCGGCTCCGGGACTAGCGGGAGGGGCTCTGGGGCCAACGTCCTGACTTTC
TRBV5-6,.,.,15,TRBJ2-7,CASSGWGVLSYEQYF,TGTGCCAGCTCCGGGTGGGGGGTTCTTTCCTACGAGCAGTACTTC
TRBV6-5,.,.,15,TRBJ2-5,CASSYAAVRGETQYF,TGTGCCAGCAGTTACGCGGCAGTTCGAGGAGAGACCCAGTACTTC
TRBV12-3/TRBV12-4,few,.,15,TRBJ2-1,CASSLTLGLLNEQFF,TGTGCCAGCAGTTTGACCCTGGGACTCCTCAATGAGCAGTTCTTC
TRBV29-1,.,.,14,TRBJ2-2,CSVPRLANTGELFF,TGCAGCGTCCCCCGTTTAGCGAACACCGGGGAGCTGTTTTTT
TRBV20-1,few,TRBD1,14,TRBJ1-2,CSARTGTGYDGYTF,TGCAGTGCTAGAACCGGGACAGGGTATGATGGCTACACCTTC
TRBV6-1,few,TRBD2,16,TRBJ2-1,CASSPWTSGLNNEQFF,TGTGCCAGCAGTCCCTGGACTAGCGGGCTAAACAATGAGCAGTTCTTC
TRBV15,.,.,14,TRBJ1-1,CATSWGAGNTEAFF,TGTGCCACGAGCTGGGGGGCGGGGAACACTGAAGCTTTCTTT
TRBV24-1,.,.,14,TRBJ2-1,CATSDSRGADEQFF,TGTGCCACCAGTGATTCCCGGGGAGCAGATGAGCAGTTCTTC
TRBV9,.,.,13,TRBJ2-7,CASSQFTGYEQYF,TGTGCCAGCAGCCAGTTCACTGGCTACGAGCAGTACTTC
TRBV20-1,.,TRBD1,14,TRBJ1-6,CSARFRGINSPLHF,TGCAGTGCTAGGTTCAGGGGGATCAATTCACCCCTCCACTTT
TRBV7-2,few,TRBD2,15,TRBJ2-7,CASSFLPGGIYEQYF,TGTGCCAGCAGCTTCCTTCCGGGAGGGATCTACGAGCAGTACTTC
TRBV20-1,.,.,13,TRBJ1-2,CSAPGHLTYGYTF,TGCAGTGCCCCAGGGCATCTAACTTATGGCTACACCTTC
TRBV6-1,few,.,13,TRBJ2-7,CASSTPGVGEQYF,TGTGCCAGCAGTACCCCCGGGGTGGGCGAGCAGTACTTC